The entry below gives a single T cell receptor (beta chain) sequence along with its context. This clone was recorded only once. No antigen is known for it. Base qualities are missing; no much larger clone stands one base away. Genomic DNA was extracted from sorted cells for sequencing of the TCRbeta CDR3 region. TCRbeta CDR3 regions were sequenced using the immunoSEQ Assay. As stored in TCRdb, this immuneACCESS dataset retains in-frame rearrangements with V and J assigned. A fraction of the clones does not appear; measured against another copy, unresolved V genes explain less than half of the discrepancy, and the remainder lacks a known reason. For this sample there are roughly 100,000 clones; over 85% appear just once. Around 0.85% of the sample is held by the ten biggest clonotypes. For CDR1 and CDR2, the germline V gene lists WSHSY and SAAADI. Reading from cysteine to phenylalanine, the CDR3 counts 13 amino acids. Only the CDR3 DNA stays, 39 bases, in frame from base 1. V is clipped by 7 bases and J by 3 bases, and the sequence between their germline boundaries is 10 bases long.

The data were obtained in a study of OX40 agonist ivuxolimab in advanced cancers. For context, the study as a whole: Ivuxolimab was a fully human IgG2 agonistic monoclonal antibody targeting the costimulatory receptor OX40 (CD134). Intravenous ivuxolimab was administered to patients every 2 weeks at six dose levels: 0.01, 0.1, 0.3, 1.5, 3 and 10 mg/kg. Of the approximately 50 patients in dose escalation, about 20 had hepatocellular carcinoma, about 15 had melanoma, 9 had renal cell carcinoma and 9 had head and neck cancer. In the dose-escalation cohort, 75% to 85% of patients were male, and the mean age was roughly 60 years with a range of roughly 20 to 85. Prior anti-PD-1, anti-PD-L1 or anti-CTLA-4 therapy was permitted, and about two fifths of dose-escalation patients had received checkpoint inhibitors. Partial responses were achieved by three dose-escalation patients, of whom one had hepatocellular carcinoma and two had cutaneous melanoma. The purpose of peripheral TCRbeta sequencing was to test whether ivuxolimab changed TCR sequence diversity and led to clonal T-cell expansion. The monotherapy dose-escalation portion (N of about 50 patients) of the phase I ivuxolimab trial is reported in the paper. The paper as a whole reports these results and caveats: In partial responders in the 0.1-3.0 mg/kg groups, normalized peripheral clonal expansion was found to be among the lowest, especially among CD8+ T cells. Low levels of normalized T-cell clonal expansion were also shown by some nonresponding patients. After ivuxolimab, expanded clones were on average more numerous among CD8+ T cells than among CD4+ T cells. Clonal expansion of both CD4+ and CD8+ blood T cells was observed from baseline to week 6 at doses 0.1 to 3.0 mg/kg. Antigen specificity was not determined for the clonally expanded peripheral T cells.

The trial excluded patients who had a history of autoimmune disease or who were on systemic immunosuppression. Peripheral blood for TCR sequencing was collected from all dose cohorts at baseline, on cycle 4 day 1, and on cycle 7 day 1. Samples came from an open-label, multicenter, first-in-human phase I dose-escalation trial of ivuxolimab. Adults with locally advanced or metastatic melanoma, renal cell carcinoma, hepatocellular carcinoma or head and neck squamous cell carcinoma were enrolled in the trial. Before TCR sequencing, CD4+ T cells and CD8+ T cells from peripheral blood were sorted into separate populations.

The sequencing here drew on CD4+ or CD8+ T cells sorted from blood, taken in a trial of the OX40 agonist ivuxolimab. The source of this sequence is an adult with an advanced solid tumor such as melanoma, head and neck, liver or kidney cancer. The sequence links TRBV10-2 to TRBJ1-5, and TRBD1 may be the D gene, going by 6 matching bases. CDR3 reads: CASTRTDNQPQHF. The sequenced DNA is TGCGCCAGCACCAGGACAGACAATCAGCCCCAGCATTTT.